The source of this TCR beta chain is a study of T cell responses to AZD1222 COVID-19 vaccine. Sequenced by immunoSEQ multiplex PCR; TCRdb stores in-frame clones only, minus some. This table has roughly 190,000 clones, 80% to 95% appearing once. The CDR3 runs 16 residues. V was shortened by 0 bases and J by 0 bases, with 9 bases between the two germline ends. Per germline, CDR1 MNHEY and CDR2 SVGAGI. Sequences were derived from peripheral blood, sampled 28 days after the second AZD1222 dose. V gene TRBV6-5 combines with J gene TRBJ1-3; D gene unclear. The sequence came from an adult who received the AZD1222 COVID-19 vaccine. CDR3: CASSYSSAGSGNTIYF. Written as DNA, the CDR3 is TGTGCCAGCAGTTACTCCTCTGCTGGCTCTGGAAACACCATATATTTT.